Shown below are 3 T cell receptor beta chains from a single sample sequenced in a study of blood T cells in healthy people across ages. The authors ran a second PCR of roughly 6 to 11 cycles using a sample-barcoded 5' primer and a J-beta primer mix. MiXCR was run by TCRdb on the 5' RACE reads, yielding one entry per CDR3 protein. The sample records over a million distinct CDR3 sequences, more than 40% being singletons. Sequenced: blood. Receptors originate from a woman aged 55 to 70 in good health.

This clonotype has at least ten counts. The CDR3 nucleotides read TGTGCCTGGACGACCGGTGGGGAGACCCAGTACTTC. Protein product: CAWTTGGETQYF. V is TRBV30 and J is TRBJ2-5; D uncertain. Germline CDR1 is GTSNPN and CDR2 is SVGIG (reference sequence). The CDR3 has 12 residues. Trimming stripped 4 bases from V and 5 bases from J, with 11 bases between.

This rearrangement joins TRBV20-1 to TRBJ2-7, with unresolved D. Judging by the DNA end, TRBJ2-5 fits better; the J call may be wrong. Germline V gene lookup returns CDR1 DFQATT and CDR2 SNEGSKA (reference sequence). The CDR3 runs 14 residues. CDR3 region: CSARDLWSQETQYF. The CDR3 DNA is TGCAGTGCTAGGGACCTATGGAGCCAAGAGACCCAGTACTTC.

V is TRBV5-1 and J is TRBJ2-1; D tentatively fits TRBD1 or TRBD2 (5 bases each). The CDR3 runs 12 residues. Germline V lookup: CDR1 SGHRS, CDR2 YFSETQ. V gave up 0 bases and J gave up 14 bases, with 12 bases separating them. CDR3 loop: CASSLGTGGEFF. The CDR3 bases are TGCGCCAGCAGCTTGGGGACTGGGGGAGAGTTCTTC.